Listed here are 5 T cell receptor beta chains from one sample, sequenced in a study of blood T cell repertoires in COVID-19. Measured with immunoSEQ multiplex PCR; TCRdb has only the in-frame clones, and not every one. The sample lists over 90,000 clones, around 87% occurring once. The sample taken for sequencing was peripheral blood. The receptor set was obtained from a human donor in a cohort sampled during active COVID-19.

This clone was recorded only once. This chain joins TRBV28 and TRBJ1-1; 8 nucleotides align to TRBD1. Losses at the gene ends were 6 bases for V and 4 bases for J; bases not matched to a gene: 1. Germline values: CDR1 MDHEN, CDR2 SYDVKM. The CDR3 runs to 12 residues. The CDR3 protein is CASRQGGTEAFF. In DNA, the CDR3 is TGTGCCAGCAGACAGGGGGGCACTGAAGCTTTCTTT.

The V call is TRBV12-3 or TRBV12-4, the J call TRBJ1-2; D is unclear. V was clipped by 6 bases and J by 8 bases, with 16 bases between them. CDR3 length: 13 residues. The DNA of the CDR3 is TGTGCCAGCAGACTCTGGGGTTCGGGGGGCTACACCTTC. Encoded protein: CASRLWGSGGYTF.

This chain joins TRBV6-2 or TRBV6-3 and TRBJ2-7; 9 bases align to TRBD1. CDR1 MNHEY and CDR2 SVGEGT come from the germline V gene. The CDR3 covers 15 residues. V shed 0 bases, J shed 5 bases, and the junction held 5 bases outside the gene matches. CDR3 coding DNA: TGTGCCAGCAGTTACTCGGGACAGGGTCATAACGAGCAGTACTTC. It codes for CASSYSGQGHNEQYF.

V usage is TRBV2 and J usage is TRBJ1-6, with 10 bases that match TRBD1. This CDR3 is 15 amino acids long. The germline V gene has CDR1 SNHLY and CDR2 FYNNEI. Trimming at V came to 7 bases and at J to 3 bases, leaving 3 bases not matched to a gene. For the CDR3, the DNA is TGTGCCAGCAAGGGGACAGGGGACTATAATTCACCCCTCCACTTT. Its protein product is CASKGTGDYNSPLHF. Full variable domain (rest looked up from reference TRBV2 and TRBJ1-6): EPEVTQTPSHQVTQMGQEVILRCVPISNHLYFYWYRQILGQKVEFLVSFYNNEISEKSEIFDDQFSVERPDGSNFTLKIRSTKLEDSAMYFCASKGTGDYNSPLHFGNGTRLTVT.

This chain links TRBV10-3 with TRBJ1-1; TRBD1 agrees at 9 bases. The CDR3 has 14 amino acids. CDR1 and CDR2 from the germline V gene are ENHRY and SYGVKD. Germline trimming cut 7 bases from V and 2 bases from J; bases unmatched to any gene: 5. CDR3 residues: CAIMGQGLNTEAFF. The CDR3 DNA is TGTGCCATCATGGGACAGGGACTAAACACTGAAGCTTTCTTT.